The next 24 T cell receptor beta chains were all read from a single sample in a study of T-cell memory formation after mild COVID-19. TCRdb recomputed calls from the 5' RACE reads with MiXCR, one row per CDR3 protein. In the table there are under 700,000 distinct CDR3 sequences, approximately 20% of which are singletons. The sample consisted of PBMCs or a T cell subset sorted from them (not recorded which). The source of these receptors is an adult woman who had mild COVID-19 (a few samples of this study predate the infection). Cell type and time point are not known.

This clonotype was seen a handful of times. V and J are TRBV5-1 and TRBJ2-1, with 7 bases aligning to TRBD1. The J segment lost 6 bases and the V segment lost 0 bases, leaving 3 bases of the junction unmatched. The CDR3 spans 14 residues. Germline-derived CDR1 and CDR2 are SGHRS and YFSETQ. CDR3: CASSLGYRGNEQFF. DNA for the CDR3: TGCGCCAGCAGCTTGGGGTACAGGGGCAATGAGCAGTTCTTC.

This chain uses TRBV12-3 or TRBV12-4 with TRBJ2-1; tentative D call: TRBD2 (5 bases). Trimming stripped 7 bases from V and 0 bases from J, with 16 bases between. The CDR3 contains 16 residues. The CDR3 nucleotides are TGTGCCAGCACCCCCGCGAGGGTTAGCTCCTACAATGAGCAGTTCTTC. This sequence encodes CASTPARVSSYNEQFF.

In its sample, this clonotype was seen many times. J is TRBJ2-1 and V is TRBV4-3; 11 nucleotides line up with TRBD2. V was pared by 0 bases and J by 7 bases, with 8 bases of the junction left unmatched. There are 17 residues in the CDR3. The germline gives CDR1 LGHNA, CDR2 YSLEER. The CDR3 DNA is TGCGCCAGCAGCCAAGATGCCTCTAGCGGGAGGAGGAATGAGCAGTTCTTC. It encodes CASSQDASSGRRNEQFF.

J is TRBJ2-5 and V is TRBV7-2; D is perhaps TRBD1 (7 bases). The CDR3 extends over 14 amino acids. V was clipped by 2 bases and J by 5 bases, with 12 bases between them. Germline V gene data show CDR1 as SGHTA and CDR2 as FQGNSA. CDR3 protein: CASSLSSGGETQYF. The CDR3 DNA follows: TGTGCCAGCAGCTTATCCTCAGGGGGGGAGACCCAGTACTTC.

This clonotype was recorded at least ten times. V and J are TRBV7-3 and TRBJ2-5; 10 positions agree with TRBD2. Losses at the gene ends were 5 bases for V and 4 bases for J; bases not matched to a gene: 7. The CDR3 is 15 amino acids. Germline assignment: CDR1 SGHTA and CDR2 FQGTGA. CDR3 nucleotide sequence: TGTGCCAGCAGCCAAGCAGCGGGGGGGCGAGAGACCCAGTACTTC. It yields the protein CASSQAAGGRETQYF.

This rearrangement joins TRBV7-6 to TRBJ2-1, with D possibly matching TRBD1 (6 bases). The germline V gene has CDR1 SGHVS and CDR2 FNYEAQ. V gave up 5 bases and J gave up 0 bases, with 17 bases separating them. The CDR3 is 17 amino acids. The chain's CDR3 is CASSRFRGTSSYNEQFF. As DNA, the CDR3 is TGTGCCAGCAGCCGGTTTAGAGGGACAAGCTCCTACAATGAGCAGTTCTTC.

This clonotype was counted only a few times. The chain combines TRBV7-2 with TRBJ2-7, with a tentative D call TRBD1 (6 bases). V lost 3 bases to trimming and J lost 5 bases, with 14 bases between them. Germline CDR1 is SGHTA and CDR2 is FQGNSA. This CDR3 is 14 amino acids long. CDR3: CASSLGAGLHEQYF. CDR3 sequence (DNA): TGTGCCAGCAGCTTGGGGGCAGGGCTACACGAGCAGTACTTC.

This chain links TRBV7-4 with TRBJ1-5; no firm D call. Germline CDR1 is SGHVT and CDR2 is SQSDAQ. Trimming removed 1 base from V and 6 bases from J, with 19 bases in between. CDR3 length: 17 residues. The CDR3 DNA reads TGTGCCAGCAGCTTAGTTACAGAACCTTTTTTACCTCAGCCCCAGCATTTT. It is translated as CASSLVTEPFLPQPQHF. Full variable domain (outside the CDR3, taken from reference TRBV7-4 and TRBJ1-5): GAGVSQSPRYKVAKRGRDVALRCDSISGHVTLYWYRQTLGQGSEVLTYSQSDAQRDKSGRPSGRFSAERPERSVSTLKIQRTEQGDSAVYLCASSLVTEPFLPQPQHFGDGTRLSIL.

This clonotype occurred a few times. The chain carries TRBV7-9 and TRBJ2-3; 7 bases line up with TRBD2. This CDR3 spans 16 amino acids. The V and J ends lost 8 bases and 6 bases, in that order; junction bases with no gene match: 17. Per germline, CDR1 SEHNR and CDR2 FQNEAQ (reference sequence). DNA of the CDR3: TGTGCCAGCCACAACCGCCCTAGCGGACCCCTTGATACGCAGTATTTT. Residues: CASHNRPSGPLDTQYF.

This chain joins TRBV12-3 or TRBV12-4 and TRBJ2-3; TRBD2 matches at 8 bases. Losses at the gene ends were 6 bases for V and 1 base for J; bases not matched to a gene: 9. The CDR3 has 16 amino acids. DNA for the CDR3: TGTGCCAGCAGGAAAAGTAGCGGGGAGCGCACAGATACGCAGTATTTT. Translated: CASRKSSGERTDTQYF.

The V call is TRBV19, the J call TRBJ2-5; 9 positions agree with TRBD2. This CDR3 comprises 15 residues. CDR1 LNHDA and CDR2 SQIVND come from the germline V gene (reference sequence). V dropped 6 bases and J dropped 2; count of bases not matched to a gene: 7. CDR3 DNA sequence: TGTGCCAGTAGAAGGCGGCTAGCGGGACAAGAGACCCAGTACTTC. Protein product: CASRRRLAGQETQYF. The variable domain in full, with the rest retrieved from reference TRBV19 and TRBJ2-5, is DGGITQSPKYLFRKEGQNVTLSCEQNLNHDAMYWYRQDPGQGLRLIYYSQIVNDFQKGDIAEGYSVSREKKESFPLTVTSAQKNPTAFYLCASRRRLAGQETQYFGPGTRLLVL.

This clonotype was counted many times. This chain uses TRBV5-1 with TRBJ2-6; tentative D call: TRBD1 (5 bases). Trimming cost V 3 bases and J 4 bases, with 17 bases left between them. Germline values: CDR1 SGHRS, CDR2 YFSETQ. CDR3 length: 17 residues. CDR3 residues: CASSSQTQGGGANVLTF. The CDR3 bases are TGCGCCAGCAGCTCGCAAACGCAGGGCGGCGGGGCCAACGTCCTGACTTTC.

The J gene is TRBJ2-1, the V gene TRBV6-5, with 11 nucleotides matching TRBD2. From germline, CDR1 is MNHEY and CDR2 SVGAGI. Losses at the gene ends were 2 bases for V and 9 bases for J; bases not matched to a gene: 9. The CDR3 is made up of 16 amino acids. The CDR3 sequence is CASSYRGTSGGGEQFF. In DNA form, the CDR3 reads TGTGCCAGCAGTTACCGGGGAACTAGCGGGGGAGGTGAGCAGTTCTTC.

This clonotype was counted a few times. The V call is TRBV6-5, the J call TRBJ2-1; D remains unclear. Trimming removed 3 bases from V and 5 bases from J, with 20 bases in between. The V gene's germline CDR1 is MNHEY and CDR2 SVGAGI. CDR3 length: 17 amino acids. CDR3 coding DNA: TGTGCCAGCAGTTATGGGCACCCCGGCTTGCCGAACAATGAGCAGTTCTTC. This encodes CASSYGHPGLPNNEQFF.

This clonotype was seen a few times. The CDR3 sequence: CASNPLQGFQETQYF. CDR3 nucleotide sequence: TGTGCCAGCAACCCTTTACAGGGCTTCCAAGAGACCCAGTACTTC. The V call is TRBV7-2, the J call TRBJ2-5; TRBD1 is a possible D gene (6 bases). There are 15 residues in the CDR3. The ends were cut back, 7 bases at V and 1 base at J, with 16 bases in the middle. Germline CDR1 is SGHTA and CDR2 is FQGNSA. The entire variable domain, with the rest obtained from reference TRBV7-2 and TRBJ2-5, is as follows: GAGVSQSPSNKVTEKGKDVELRCDPISGHTALYWYRQSLGQGLEFLIYFQGNSAPDKSGLPSDRFSAERTGGSVSTLTIQRTQQEDSAVYLCASNPLQGFQETQYFGPGTRLLVL.

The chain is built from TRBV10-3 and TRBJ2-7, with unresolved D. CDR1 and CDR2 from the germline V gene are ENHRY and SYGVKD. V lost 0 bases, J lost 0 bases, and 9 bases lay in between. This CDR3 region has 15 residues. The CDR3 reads CAISESTWLSYEQYF. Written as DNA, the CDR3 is TGTGCCATCAGTGAGTCGACGTGGCTCTCCTACGAGCAGTACTTC.

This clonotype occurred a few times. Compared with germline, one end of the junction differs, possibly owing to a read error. The CDR3 nucleotides read TGTGCTAGCAGCTTAGGGACAGGGGGAGCCAAAAACATTCAGTACTTC. The encoded protein is CASSLGTGGAKNIQYF. V usage is TRBV7-7 and J usage is TRBJ2-4, with TRBD1 matching over 11 bases. The germline V gene has CDR1 SSHAT and CDR2 FNYEAQ (reference sequence). CDR3 length: 16 amino acids.

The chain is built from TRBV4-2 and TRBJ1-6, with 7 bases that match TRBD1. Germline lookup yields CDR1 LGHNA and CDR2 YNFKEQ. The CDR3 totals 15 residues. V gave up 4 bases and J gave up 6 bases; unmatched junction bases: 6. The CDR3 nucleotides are TGTGCCAGCAGCCCAGAGGGGGCAGGTAATTCACCCCTCCACTTT. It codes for CASSPEGAGNSPLHF.

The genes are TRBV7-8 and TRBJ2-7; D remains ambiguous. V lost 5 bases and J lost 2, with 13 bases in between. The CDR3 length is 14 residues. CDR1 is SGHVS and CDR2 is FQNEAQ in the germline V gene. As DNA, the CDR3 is TGTGCCAGCAGCCCACTTGTAAATCCCTACGAGCAGTACTTC. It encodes CASSPLVNPYEQYF.

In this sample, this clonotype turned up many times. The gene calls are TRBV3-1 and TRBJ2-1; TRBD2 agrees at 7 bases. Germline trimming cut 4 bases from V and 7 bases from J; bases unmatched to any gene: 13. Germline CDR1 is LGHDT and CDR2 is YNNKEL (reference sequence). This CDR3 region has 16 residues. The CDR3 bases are TGTGCCAGCAGCCCCCCCGGCGGGAGAACTGGGAATGAGCAGTTCTTC. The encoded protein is CASSPPGGRTGNEQFF.

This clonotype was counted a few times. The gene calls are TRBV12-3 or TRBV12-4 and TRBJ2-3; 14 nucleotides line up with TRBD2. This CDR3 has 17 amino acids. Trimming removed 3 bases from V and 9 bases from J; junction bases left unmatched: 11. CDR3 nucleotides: TGTGCCAGCAGTTTTTCCGCGACTAGCGGGGGGGCCAAGACGCAGTATTTT. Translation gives CASSFSATSGGAKTQYF.

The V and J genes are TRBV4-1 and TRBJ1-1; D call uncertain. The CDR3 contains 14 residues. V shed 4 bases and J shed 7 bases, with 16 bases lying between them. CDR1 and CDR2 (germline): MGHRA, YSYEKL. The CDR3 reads CASSRVGTRDEAFF. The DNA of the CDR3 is TGCGCCAGCAGCCGCGTCGGAACTCGGGATGAAGCTTTCTTT.

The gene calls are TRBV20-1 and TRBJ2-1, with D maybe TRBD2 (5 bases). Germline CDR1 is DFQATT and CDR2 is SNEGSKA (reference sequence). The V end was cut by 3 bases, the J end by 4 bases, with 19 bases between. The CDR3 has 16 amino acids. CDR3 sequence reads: CSARGFQAGDYNEQFF. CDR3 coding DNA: TGCAGTGCTAGGGGATTTCAGGCGGGTGATTACAATGAGCAGTTCTTC.

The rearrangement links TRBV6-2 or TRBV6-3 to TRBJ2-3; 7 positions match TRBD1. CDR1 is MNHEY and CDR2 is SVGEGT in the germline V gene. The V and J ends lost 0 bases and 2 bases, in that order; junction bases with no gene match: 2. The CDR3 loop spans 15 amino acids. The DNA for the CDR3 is TGTGCCAGCAGTTACTCGGGACAGATCACAGATACGCAGTATTTT. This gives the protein CASSYSGQITDTQYF.